The 10 T cell receptor beta chains in this list originate from one sample, sequenced in a study of blood T cell repertoires in COVID-19. Here immunoSEQ multiplex PCR was the method, and the copy in TCRdb shows in-frame clones only, minus some. Among fewer than 400,000 clones, almost 90% were seen once, and the ten largest hold 2.9%. The sequencing input was peripheral blood. The receptors come from a woman in her thirties with COVID-19, enrolled during active disease.

This rearrangement joins TRBV3-1 (or the pseudogene TRBV3-2) to TRBJ2-1, with TRBD2 matching over 11 bases. Germline V lookup: CDR1 LGHDT, CDR2 YNNKEL (reference sequence). The V segment lost 3 bases and the J segment 4 bases; nucleotides outside the gene matches: 5. The CDR3 is 16 residues long. The CDR3 region has the DNA TGTGCCAGCAGCCAGCCCACTAGCGGGAGTTACAATGAGCAGTTCTTC. As protein: CASSQPTSGSYNEQFF.

The V call is TRBV19, the J call TRBJ1-5; TRBD1 matches 10 bases. The CDR3 is 16 amino acids. The J segment lost 9 bases and the V segment lost 5 bases, leaving 13 bases of the junction unmatched. The V gene's germline CDR1 is LNHDA and CDR2 SQIVND (reference sequence). CDR3 region: CASSGGIGQGGRPQHF. CDR3 nucleotides: TGTGCCAGTAGTGGAGGGATAGGACAGGGGGGTAGGCCCCAGCATTTT.

The chain carries TRBV5-3 and TRBJ2-4; 8 positions match TRBD2. TRBV5-3 has ORF status, its function being uncertain. The CDR3 runs 18 residues. V trimming: 0 bases; J trimming: 2 bases; junction bases outside the gene matches: 10. In DNA, the CDR3 is TGTGCCAGAAGCTTGGGTGGGTGGAGCGGGAGCACCAAAAACATTCAGTACTTC. As protein: CARSLGGWSGSTKNIQYF.

V usage is TRBV3-1 (or the pseudogene TRBV3-2) and J usage is TRBJ1-6, with no clear D. CDR1 LGHDT and CDR2 YNNKEL come from the germline V gene (reference sequence). CDR3 length equals 13 residues. The V end was cut by 3 bases, the J end by 5 bases, with 5 bases between. The CDR3 here is CASSQGDNSPLHF. The CDR3 DNA sequence: TGTGCCAGCAGCCAGGGAGATAATTCACCCCTCCACTTT.

The rearrangement links TRBV7-6 to TRBJ2-1; 11 nucleotides align to TRBD2. The trim removed 2 bases at V and 10 bases at J, leaving 7 bases unmatched. The CDR3 is 15 amino acids. Per germline, CDR1 SGHVS and CDR2 FNYEAQ. This CDR3 reads CASSLLAGGPEEQFF. The CDR3 DNA reads TGTGCCAGCAGCTTATTAGCGGGAGGGCCGGAGGAGCAGTTCTTC.

The chain is built from TRBV13 and TRBJ1-1, with 9 bases fitting TRBD1. CDR1 PRHDT and CDR2 FYEKMQ come from the germline V gene (reference sequence). This CDR3 is 14 amino acids long. V trimming: 4 bases; J trimming: 4 bases; junction bases outside the gene matches: 4. For the CDR3, the DNA is TGTGCCAGCAGCTCTACGACAGGGGGCACTGAAGCTTTCTTT. The encoded protein is CASSSTTGGTEAFF.

CDR3 in amino acids: CAWSGGYQETQYF. CDR3 DNA sequence: TGTGCCTGGAGCGGAGGGTACCAAGAGACCCAGTACTTC. V gene TRBV30 combines with J gene TRBJ2-5, with a weak D call TRBD2 (6 bases). The CDR3 has 13 amino acids. CDR1 and CDR2 from the germline V gene are GTSNPN and SVGIG (reference sequence). V lost 3 bases to trimming and J lost 0 bases, with 8 bases between them.

The rearrangement uses TRBV5-4 and TRBJ1-3; no clear D. V gave up 0 bases and J gave up 7 bases, with 11 bases separating them. The CDR3 spans 14 residues. Germline V gene data show CDR1 as SGHNT and CDR2 as YYREEE (reference sequence). CDR3 residues: CASSLVGQANTIYF. The CDR3 DNA follows: TGTGCCAGCAGCTTGGTGGGCCAGGCTAACACCATATATTTT.

The chain combines TRBV7-3 with TRBJ2-1; TRBD2 matches at 14 bases. V lost 5 bases and J lost 7; bases outside the gene matches: 4. The CDR3 is made up of 15 amino acids. In germline, CDR1 is SGHTA, CDR2 FQGTGA. CDR3 DNA: TGTGCCAGCAGCCTGGGACTAGCGGGAGAAAATGAGCAGTTCTTC. Translated, it gives CASSLGLAGENEQFF. The whole variable domain, remainder taken from reference TRBV7-3 and TRBJ2-1, is GAGVSQTPSNKVTEKGKYVELRCDPISGHTALYWYRQSLGQGPEFLIYFQGTGAADDSGLPNDRFFAVRPEGSVSTLKIQRTERGDSAVYLCASSLGLAGENEQFFGPGTRLTVL.

With respect to this clone: This CDR3 is missing its conserved last phenylalanine or tryptophan, likely due to a read error. No DNA is shown, since the ends of the CDR3 on it are uncertain; the CDR3 is the one TCRdb lists. The chain has TRBV5-3 and TRBJ1-1. TRBV5-3 carries the ORF label, with uncertain function. The CDR3 adds up to 9 amino acids, both ends counted. The CDR3 region is CARSLILSY.